The 3 T cell receptor beta chains presented below share a single source sample, sequenced in a study of blood T cell repertoires in COVID-19. Measured with immunoSEQ multiplex PCR; TCRdb has only the in-frame clones, and not every one. In the table there are 100,000 or so clones, approximately 90% of which are singletons. The sequenced sample was peripheral blood. The receptor set was obtained from a woman aged 45-60 years in a cohort sampled during active COVID-19.

This rearrangement joins TRBV19 to TRBJ2-1, with TRBD2 matching over 10 bases. The CDR3 length is 15 residues. Germline V gene sequence: CDR1 LNHDA, CDR2 SQIVND (reference sequence). The V gene end was trimmed by 6 bases and the J gene end by 6 bases; junction bases not matched to a gene: 8. CDR3 sequence (DNA): TGTGCCAGTAGACAAAGCGGGGGGGAACCCAATGAGCAGTTCTTC. As protein: CASRQSGGEPNEQFF.

CDR3 coding DNA: TGTGCCAGCAGACCAACGACAGGGTGGGACACCGGGGAGCTGTTTTTT. This codes for CASRPTTGWDTGELFF. The chain uses TRBV7-6 and TRBJ2-2, with 7 bases identical to TRBD1. CDR1 and CDR2 (germline): SGHVS, FNYEAQ. The V and J ends lost 6 bases and 3 bases, in that order; junction bases with no gene match: 10. This CDR3 has 16 amino acids.

CDR3 in amino acids: CASTWGGNEQFF. In DNA, the CDR3 is TGTGCCAGCACCTGGGGCGGCAATGAGCAGTTCTTC. The rearrangement uses TRBV3-1 (or the pseudogene TRBV3-2) and TRBJ2-1; TRBD1 might be the D (5 bases). Trimming pared 7 bases from V and 6 bases from J, leaving 10 bases between. Germline CDR1 and CDR2: LGHDT and YNNKEL (reference sequence). The CDR3 covers 12 residues.